A single sample is the source of the 18 T cell receptor beta chains below, sequenced in a study of T cell changes during pregnancy in multiple sclerosis. Generated by immunoSEQ multiplex PCR, the TCRdb table keeps only in-frame clones and is missing some. Found here are some 54,000 clones, approximately 94% of them singletons; the top ten hold approximately 3.7%. Specimen: CD8+ T cells from peripheral blood mononuclear cells, collected in the third trimester of pregnancy. These receptors were obtained from a female donor with multiple sclerosis, enrolled in a pregnancy study.

This sequence joins TRBV5-6 and TRBJ2-2, with D maybe TRBD1 (5 bases). The CDR3 extends over 15 amino acids. V gave up 5 bases and J gave up 6 bases, with 17 bases separating them. CDR1 is SGHDT, CDR2 YYEEEE, per germline. This CDR3 reads CASRNKPGFAGELFF. CDR3 in DNA: TGTGCCAGCAGAAATAAGCCAGGGTTCGCCGGGGAGCTGTTTTTT.

The CDR3 region is CASSLRFLAADEQFF. The CDR3 nucleotides are TGTGCCAGCAGCTTGCGGTTCCTAGCGGCCGATGAGCAGTTCTTC. This chain links TRBV7-2 with TRBJ2-1, with 7 bases lining up with TRBD2. CDR1 is SGHTA, CDR2 FQGNSA, per germline. This CDR3 spans 15 amino acids. The trim removed 3 bases at V and 8 bases at J, leaving 10 bases unmatched. Based on the CDR3 plus reference TRBV7-2 and TRBJ2-1, the full variable domain is GAGVSQSPSNKVTEKGKDVELRCDPISGHTALYWYRQSLGQGLEFLIYFQGNSAPDKSGLPSDRFSAERTGGSVSTLTIQRTQQEDSAVYLCASSLRFLAADEQFFGPGTRLTVL.

This sequence joins TRBV11-3 and TRBJ2-7; D possibly corresponds to TRBD2 (5 bases). Trimming pared 1 base from V and 2 bases from J, leaving 9 bases between. The CDR3 spans 14 residues. Looked up from germline, CDR1 is SGHNT and CDR2 is YENEEA. The DNA of the CDR3 is TGTGCCAGCAGCTTAGGGACTGGACCCTACGAGCAGTACTTC. Translation gives CASSLGTGPYEQYF.

The V gene is TRBV19, the J gene TRBJ1-1, with 7 positions matching TRBD1. J was trimmed by 3 bases and V by 5 bases; bases with no gene match: 6. CDR3 length: 14 residues. Germline V gives CDR1 LNHDA, CDR2 SQIVND (reference sequence). The CDR3 DNA is TGTGCCAGTAGTTCCGGGACAGCATACACTGAAGCTTTCTTT. Its translation: CASSSGTAYTEAFF.

The chain uses TRBV6-4 and TRBJ2-3; D may be TRBD2 (6 bases). With 6 bases removed from V and 1 base from J, the gap between germline ends came to 23 bases. CDR1 MRHNA and CDR2 SNTAGT come from the germline V gene. This CDR3 spans 18 amino acids. CDR3 region: CASRDNLRRAVCTDTQYF. The CDR3, as DNA: TGTGCCAGCAGGGACAACCTCCGGAGGGCAGTTTGCACAGATACGCAGTATTTT.

V is TRBV7-2 and J is TRBJ1-1, with TRBD1 identical over 7 bases. CDR1 is SGHTA and CDR2 is FQGNSA in the germline V gene. The CDR3 runs 15 residues. Germline trimming cut 4 bases from V and 3 bases from J; bases unmatched to any gene: 8. The CDR3 region has the DNA TGTGCCAGCAGCTCCTCGATAGGGGGCCACACTGAAGCTTTCTTT. Protein: CASSSSIGGHTEAFF.

V gene TRBV9 combines with J gene TRBJ1-2; the match to TRBD1 covers 10 bases. V was clipped by 2 bases and J by 3 bases; unmatched bases: 4. This CDR3 spans 15 amino acids. The germline V gene encodes CDR1 SGDLS and CDR2 YYNGEE. The CDR3 sequence: CASSVTTGGYYGYTF. CDR3 coding DNA: TGTGCCAGCAGCGTCACGACAGGGGGCTACTATGGCTACACCTTC.

The rearrangement joins TRBV13 to TRBJ2-2, with 9 bases that match TRBD2. The length of the CDR3 is 17 residues. J gave up 1 base and V 2 bases, and 5 bases lay outside the gene matches. In germline, CDR1 is PRHDT, CDR2 FYEKMQ (reference sequence). This CDR3 is CASSLIGAGGNTGELFF. Written as DNA, the CDR3 is TGTGCCAGCAGCTTAATCGGAGCGGGAGGGAACACCGGGGAGCTGTTTTTT.

In nucleotides, the CDR3 is TGCGCCAGCAGCTGGGGACAGGGGGCCGATGAAAAACTGTTTTTT. It is translated as CASSWGQGADEKLFF. The genes are TRBV5-1 and TRBJ1-4; 12 bases agree with TRBD1. The CDR3 spans 15 residues. V trimming: 3 bases; J trimming: 6 bases; junction bases outside the gene matches: 3. The germline V gene has CDR1 SGHRS and CDR2 YFSETQ.

The CDR3 reads CAWSPLATEAFF. CDR3 nucleotide sequence: TGTGCCTGGAGTCCCCTGGCCACTGAAGCTTTCTTT. The chain uses TRBV30 and TRBJ1-1; D remains ambiguous. Germline-derived CDR1 and CDR2 are GTSNPN and SVGIG (reference sequence). The CDR3 runs to 12 residues. V was trimmed by 2 bases and J by 4 bases, leaving 8 bases between them.

The rearrangement uses TRBV6-1 and TRBJ2-3; 8 positions match TRBD2. J was trimmed by 4 bases and V by 8 bases; bases with no gene match: 11. Germline assignment: CDR1 MNHNS and CDR2 SASEGT. CDR3 length equals 15 residues. The DNA of the CDR3 is TGTGCCAGCGAAGGCTCGCACGGGGGGGCAGATACGCAGTATTTT. It is translated as CASEGSHGGADTQYF.

The chain carries TRBV19 and TRBJ2-1; 8 nucleotides align to TRBD1. Trimming at V came to 0 bases and at J to 7 bases, leaving 5 bases not matched to a gene. This CDR3 has 15 residues. The germline CDR1 and CDR2 sequences are LNHDA and SQIVND (reference sequence). The chain's CDR3 is CASSIDAGTGNEQFF. For the CDR3, the DNA is TGTGCCAGTAGTATAGATGCTGGGACAGGAAATGAGCAGTTCTTC.

The V and J genes are TRBV4-1 and TRBJ2-7; tentatively, D is TRBD1 (6 bases). The ends were cut back, 4 bases at V and 3 bases at J, with 13 bases in the middle. CDR1 is MGHRA, CDR2 YSYEKL, per germline. CDR3 length: 14 residues. CDR3 protein: CASSPRDTHYEQYF. CDR3 DNA: TGCGCCAGCAGCCCCCGGGACACACACTACGAGCAGTACTTC.

With respect to this clone: Different DNA sequences within this sample yield the same CDR3. Here the CDR3 reads CASSRGTSGYNEQFF. In DNA, the CDR3 is TGCGCCAGCAGCAGGGGGACTAGCGGGTACAATGAGCAGTTCTTC. This chain connects TRBV5-1 to TRBJ2-1, with 12 bases identical to TRBD2. CDR3 length: 15 amino acids. V lost 4 bases to trimming and J lost 4 bases; unmatched junction nucleotides: 3. Germline V CDR1 and CDR2: SGHRS, YFSETQ.

The V gene is TRBV4-1, the J gene TRBJ2-2; 7 bases match TRBD1. CDR1 is MGHRA, CDR2 YSYEKL, per germline. Trimming cost V 3 bases and J 3 bases; bases outside gene matches: 7. The CDR3 runs 16 residues. The DNA of the CDR3 is TGCGCCAGCAGCCACCGTGGACAGGATTACACCGGGGAGCTGTTTTTT. Protein: CASSHRGQDYTGELFF.

The chain carries TRBV27 and TRBJ2-5; TRBD2 might be the D (6 bases). The CDR3 sequence is 14 residues long. V was trimmed by 3 bases and J by 11 bases, leaving 19 bases between them. The germline V gene encodes CDR1 MNHEY and CDR2 SMNVEV (reference sequence). DNA for the CDR3: TGTGCCAGCAGTTTGGTCGGGGGACGTGGGGAGCAGTACTTC. Amino acid sequence: CASSLVGGRGEQYF.

CDR3 in amino acids: CASSLVLRTSGSSDEQFF. CDR3 nucleotides: TGTGCCAGCAGCTTAGTCCTGCGGACTAGCGGGAGTAGCGATGAGCAGTTCTTC. This chain joins TRBV11-2 and TRBJ2-1, with 13 nucleotides matching TRBD2. With V trimmed by 1 base and J by 8 bases, 11 bases remained unmatched. Looked up from germline, CDR1 is SGHAT and CDR2 is FQNNGV. This CDR3 contains 18 residues.

The V and J genes are TRBV28 and TRBJ2-7, with TRBD2 matching over 11 bases. This CDR3 contains 15 residues. V shed 5 bases and J 7 bases; nucleotides not matched to a gene: 10. Germline V lookup: CDR1 MDHEN, CDR2 SYDVKM. The chain's CDR3 is CASSLYPGLAGEQYF. The CDR3 DNA reads TGTGCCAGCAGTCTCTACCCCGGACTAGCGGGTGAGCAGTACTTC. Drawing the rest from reference TRBV28 and TRBJ2-7, the complete variable domain is DVKVTQSSRYLVKRTGEKVFLECVQDMDHENMFWYRQDPGLGLRLIYFSYDVKMKEKGDIPEGYSVSREKKERFSLILESASTNQTSMYLCASSLYPGLAGEQYFGPGTRLTVT.